This TCR beta chain derives from a study of T cells after yellow fever vaccination. Study observations and caveats: Reappearing after the booster were most of the clones from primary vaccination (roughly 95% CD4, approximately 85% CD8). Weaker in magnitude, the secondary response showed a faster peak on day 5 versus 15.

Trimming stripped 3 bases from V and 1 base from J, with 9 bases between. Germline-derived CDR1 and CDR2 are SGHAT and FQNNGV. This CDR3 region has 14 residues. The TCR cDNA carried a universal primer site and UMIs from 5'RACE template switching. MiXCR was run by TCRdb on the 5' RACE reads, yielding one entry per CDR3 protein. The sample lists 350,000 to 450,000 distinct CDR3 sequences; under 20% were seen once. In its sample, this clonotype was seen a few times. Its antigen is still unknown. The chain recombines TRBV11-2 with TRBJ1-1; D perhaps matches TRBD1 (6 bases). Sample: PBMCs, taken before the yellow fever booster vaccination. The sequence came from a man aged 18 to 35 who received the YFV17D yellow fever vaccine. The CDR3: CASSFSQGNTEAFF. The DNA of the CDR3 is TGTGCCAGCAGCTTCTCACAGGGGAACACTGAAGCTTTCTTT.